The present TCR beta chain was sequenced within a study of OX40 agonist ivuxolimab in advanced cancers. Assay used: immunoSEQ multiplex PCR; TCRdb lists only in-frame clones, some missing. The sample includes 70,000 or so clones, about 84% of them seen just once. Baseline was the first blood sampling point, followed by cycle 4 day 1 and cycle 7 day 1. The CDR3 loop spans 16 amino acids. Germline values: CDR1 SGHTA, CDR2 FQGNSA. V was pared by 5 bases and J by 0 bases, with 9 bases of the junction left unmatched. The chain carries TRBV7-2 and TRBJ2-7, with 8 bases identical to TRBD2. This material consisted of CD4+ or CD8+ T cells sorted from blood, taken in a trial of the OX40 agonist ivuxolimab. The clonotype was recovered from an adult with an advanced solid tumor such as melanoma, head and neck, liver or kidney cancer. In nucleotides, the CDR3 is TGTGCCAGCAGCCCCCGGGGGAGCGGGGGCTCCTACGAGCAGTACTTC. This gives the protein CASSPRGSGGSYEQYF.